Below, 8 T cell receptor beta chains from the same sample are listed, as sequenced in a study of cytomegalovirus exposure and HLA in healthy donors. PCR primers comprised 60 Vbeta and 13 Jbeta primers. The method was immunoSEQ multiplex PCR; TCRdb's version includes in-frame clones alone and lacks a portion of them. Here the sample table reports roughly 120,000 clones. Specimen: PBMCs. Receptors originate from a man aged 18 to 30 in good health and CMV-seronegative.

This chain uses TRBV7-9 with TRBJ2-3; TRBD1 aligns across 11 bases. CDR3 length: 16 amino acids. The junction had 9 bases not matched to a gene; V was cut back by 5 bases and J by 5 bases. CDR1 is SEHNR and CDR2 is FQNEAQ in the germline V gene (reference sequence). CDR3 protein: CASSPDRGRDGDTQYF. The CDR3 DNA reads as TGTGCCAGCAGCCCGGACAGGGGGCGCGATGGAGATACGCAGTATTTT.

For the CDR3, the DNA is TGTGCCAGCAGCCCCCGGACTAGCGGGAACACAGATACGCAGTATTTT. Translated, it gives CASSPRTSGNTDTQYF. The V and J genes are TRBV11-3 and TRBJ2-3; 12 nucleotides agree with TRBD2. Germline V gives CDR1 SGHNT, CDR2 YENEEA. Unmatched junction bases numbered 5, after V lost 5 bases and J lost 2 bases. There are 16 residues in the CDR3.

The gene calls are TRBV5-1 and TRBJ2-1; 12 nucleotides line up with TRBD2. Trimming removed 3 bases from V and 0 bases from J; junction bases left unmatched: 10. Per the germline V gene, CDR1 is SGHRS and CDR2 is YFSETQ. The CDR3 extends over 19 amino acids. The CDR3 spells CASSSGLAGRAFSYNEQFF. CDR3 nucleotide sequence: TGCGCCAGCAGCTCCGGACTAGCGGGGAGGGCTTTCTCCTACAATGAGCAGTTCTTC.

CDR3 nucleotides: TGTGCCACCTCGAACCGGGGCACTGAAGCTTTCTTT. Residues: CATSNRGTEAFF. The chain links TRBV6-1 to TRBJ1-1; unclear D gene. V was trimmed by 10 bases and J by 4 bases, leaving 13 bases between them. Germline V gene lookup returns CDR1 MNHNS and CDR2 SASEGT. The CDR3 has 12 amino acids.

The rearrangement joins TRBV15 to TRBJ1-5, with TRBD1 identical over 9 bases. V shed 0 bases, J shed 11 bases, and the junction held 11 bases outside the gene matches. This CDR3 is 16 amino acids long. CDR1 is LNHNV and CDR2 is YYDKDF in the germline V gene (reference sequence). The CDR3 DNA sequence: TGTGCCACCAGCAGAGAGACCGGGACAGGGATTCGGTCCCAGCATTTT. Residues: CATSRETGTGIRSQHF. Supplemented by reference TRBV15 and TRBJ1-5, the full variable domain reads DAMVIQNPRYQVTQFGKPVTLSCSQTLNHNVMYWYQQKSSQAPKLLFHYYDKDFNNEADTPDNFQSRRPNTSFCFLDIRSPGLGDTAMYLCATSRETGTGIRSQHFGDGTRLSIL.

The chain couples TRBV27 to TRBJ1-5; D uncertain. Trimming shortened V by 3 bases and J by 4 bases, and 7 bases separated the two germline ends. The CDR3 loop spans 13 amino acids. In germline, CDR1 is MNHEY, CDR2 SMNVEV (reference sequence). The CDR3 reads CASSLRENQPQHF. CDR3 sequence (DNA): TGTGCCAGCAGTTTGCGGGAAAATCAGCCCCAGCATTTT.

The chain has TRBV7-8 and TRBJ1-5; possibly TRBD1 for D (5 bases). Germline CDR1 and CDR2: SGHVS and FQNEAQ. The CDR3 is 15 amino acids. The V end was cut by 4 bases, the J end by 1 base, with 11 bases between. CDR3 coding DNA: TGTGCCAGCAGCTCCCCCCCAGGGAGCAATCAGCCCCAGCATTTT. This gives the protein CASSSPPGSNQPQHF.

V is TRBV5-8 and J is TRBJ1-6; no clear D gene. The CDR3 totals 16 residues. V was trimmed by 0 bases and J by 10 bases, leaving 17 bases between them. The germline V gene has CDR1 SGHTS and CDR2 YDEGEE. CDR3 region: CASSLAVGIGGSPLHF. In DNA form, the CDR3 reads TGTGCCAGCAGCTTGGCCGTCGGTATAGGAGGCTCACCCCTCCACTTT.